Listed below are T cell receptor beta chains from one sample, sequenced in a study of cytomegalovirus exposure and HLA in healthy donors. The method was immunoSEQ multiplex PCR; TCRdb's version includes in-frame clones alone and lacks a portion of them. The profile shows some 63,000 clones, around 89% of them singletons. The specimen was PBMCs. The receptors shown here come from a woman between 18 and 29 years old in good health and CMV-seronegative. CDR3s include the opening cysteine and the closing phenylalanine or tryptophan. A D gene is named only where the DNA matches it firmly. Only some rows state a clone size, as once, few, many or a class for expanded clones.

v_gene	d_gene	abundance	j_gene	CDR3aa	CDR3nt
TRBV7-6	NA	once	TRBJ2-3	CASSLAGLASTDTQYF	TGTGCCAGCAGCTTAGCGGGCCTAGCAAGCACAGATACGCAGTATTTT
TRBV7-9	TRBD2	NA	TRBJ2-3	CASSKLAGPTDTQYF	TGTGCCAGCAGCAAACTAGCGGGCCCCACAGATACGCAGTATTTT
TRBV28	TRBD1	NA	TRBJ2-4	CASSGTGDDLVKNIQYF	TGTGCCAGCTCCGGGACAGGGGACGATTTGGTCAAAAACATTCAGTACTTC
TRBV11-1	NA	few	TRBJ2-7	CASSFGGAYEQYF	TGTGCCAGCAGCTTTGGGGGCGCCTACGAGCAGTACTTC
TRBV19	NA	NA	TRBJ1-1	CASSMSRVGTEAFF	TGTGCCAGTAGTATGTCCAGGGTTGGAACTGAAGCTTTCTTT
TRBV5-1	TRBD2	NA	TRBJ2-5	CASSPGLARETQYF	TGCGCCAGCAGCCCGGGACTAGCGCGGGAGACCCAGTACTTC
TRBV6-5	TRBD1	NA	TRBJ2-1	CASTSRQGIHEQFF	TGTGCCAGCACCTCTCGACAGGGCATACATGAGCAGTTCTTC
TRBV5-1	NA	NA	TRBJ2-3	CASSWTGLSYGTDTQYF	TGCGCCAGCAGCTGGACGGGACTGTCGTATGGCACAGATACGCAGTATTTT
TRBV15	TRBD2	NA	TRBJ2-3	CATNPSGKATDTQYF	TGTGCCACCAACCCTAGCGGGAAGGCCACAGATACGCAGTATTTT
TRBV5-6	NA	NA	TRBJ2-1	CASSLVGGAPYNEQFF	TGTGCCAGCAGCCTGGTTGGGGGCGCCCCCTACAATGAGCAGTTCTTC
TRBV6-6	NA	few	TRBJ2-7	CASSPDRTEQYF	TGTGCCAGCAGTCCAGACAGGACTGAGCAGTACTTC
TRBV28	TRBD2	NA	TRBJ2-7	CASSPPRGLYYEQYF	TGTGCCAGCAGTCCTCCACGGGGACTATACTACGAGCAGTACTTC
TRBV28	TRBD1	NA	TRBJ1-4	CASKTGGGGKLFF	TGTGCCAGCAAGACAGGGGGCGGTGGGAAACTGTTTTTT
TRBV9	NA	NA	TRBJ1-2	CASSVGAGVGYTF	TGTGCCAGCAGCGTAGGGGCAGGGGTAGGCTACACCTTC
TRBV21-1	NA	few	TRBJ1-1	CASSPSTGGTEAFF	TGTGCCAGCAGCCCGTCGACAGGGGGCACTGAAGCTTTCTTT
TRBV19	TRBD2	NA	TRBJ2-7	CASTVSGAREQYF	TGTGCCAGTACCGTCAGCGGGGCACGCGAGCAGTACTTC
TRBV5-4	NA	NA	TRBJ2-3	CASSLVGTTSTDTQYF	TGTGCCAGCAGCTTGGTAGGGACAACTAGCACAGATACGCAGTATTTT
TRBV6-1	NA	NA	TRBJ1-3	CASRETGFSGNTIYF	TGTGCCAGCAGAGAGACAGGATTCTCTGGAAACACCATATATTTT
TRBV6-6	TRBD2	NA	TRBJ2-1	CASSFRRGGYKNEQFF	TGTGCCAGCAGTTTTAGGCGGGGGGGCTACAAGAATGAGCAGTTCTTC
TRBV18	TRBD2	NA	TRBJ2-1	CASSLHQLLAGTYNEQFF	TGTGCCAGCTCACTCCACCAACTACTAGCGGGAACCTACAATGAGCAGTTCTTC
TRBV7-2	TRBD1	once	TRBJ2-1	CASSFTGGPGPMFEQFF	TGTGCCAGCAGCTTTACAGGGGGCCCAGGTCCAATGTTTGAGCAGTTCTTC
TRBV4-1	TRBD2	NA	TRBJ2-3	CASSPPGTSPDTQYF	TGCGCCAGCTCCCCCCCCGGGACTAGCCCCGATACGCAGTATTTT
TRBV7-2	TRBD1	NA	TRBJ1-2	CASSPTGTEVLGYTF	TGTGCCAGCAGCCCCACCGGGACAGAGGTCCTTGGCTACACCTTC
TRBV5-1	NA	NA	TRBJ1-5	CASSLGPGKDQPQHF	TGCGCCAGCAGCTTGGGTCCAGGGAAGGATCAGCCCCAGCATTTT
TRBV6-6	NA	NA	TRBJ1-2	CASSYQGHSEGYTF	TGTGCCAGCAGTTACCAGGGACATAGTGAAGGCTACACCTTC
TRBV5-1	TRBD1	once	TRBJ2-5	CASSQPQGALRETQYF	TGCGCCAGCAGCCAACCTCAGGGGGCGCTGAGGGAGACCCAGTACTTC
TRBV19	NA	NA	TRBJ2-2	CAAGFRATTGELFF	TGTGCCGCGGGGTTTAGGGCCACCACCGGGGAGCTGTTTTTT
TRBV7-9	TRBD2	NA	TRBJ2-1	CASSPRTSGSSYNEQFF	TGTGCCAGCAGCCCCCGGACTAGCGGGAGCTCCTACAATGAGCAGTTCTTC
TRBV4-2	TRBD1	few	TRBJ2-3	CASSQTQQGGGYTDTQYF	TGTGCCAGCAGCCAAACTCAACAGGGGGGTGGATACACAGATACGCAGTATTTT
TRBV5-1	TRBD1	NA	TRBJ1-2	CASSHRDRVYGYTF	TGCGCCAGCAGCCACCGGGACAGGGTGTATGGCTACACCTTC
TRBV28	NA	NA	TRBJ1-2	CASTEWGQNYGYTF	TGTGCCAGCACCGAATGGGGGCAGAACTATGGCTACACCTTC
TRBV29-1	TRBD1	NA	TRBJ1-4	CSVANRGKANEKLFF	TGCAGCGTTGCCAACAGGGGGAAGGCTAATGAAAAACTGTTTTTT
TRBV7-6	TRBD2	NA	TRBJ2-1	CASSPTSGNYNEQFF	TGTGCCAGCAGCCCGACTAGCGGGAACTACAATGAGCAGTTCTTC
TRBV5-1	NA	NA	TRBJ2-1	CASSLDGQTSFRSYNEQFF	TGCGCCAGCAGCTTGGACGGACAGACATCTTTCCGCTCCTACAATGAGCAGTTCTTC
TRBV28	NA	NA	TRBJ2-3	CASSLSQGGADTQYF	TGTGCCAGCAGTTTATCTCAGGGAGGCGCAGATACGCAGTATTTT
TRBV27	TRBD2	NA	TRBJ2-2	CASSYGPGLAGGLFF	TGTGCCAGCAGTTATGGCCCGGGACTAGCGGGGGGGCTGTTTTTT
TRBV29-1	TRBD2	NA	TRBJ2-3	CSVGLALTDTQYF	TGCAGCGTCGGACTAGCGCTTACAGATACGCAGTATTTT
TRBV27	TRBD2	NA	TRBJ2-5	CASSLWTSGGTPETQYF	TGTGCCAGCAGTCTCTGGACTAGCGGGGGCACCCCGGAGACCCAGTACTTC
TRBV18	NA	NA	TRBJ2-5	CASSYRELQETQYF	TGTGCCAGCTCATACAGGGAGCTCCAAGAGACCCAGTACTTC
TRBV29-1	NA	NA	TRBJ2-5	CSVGGESSLETQYF	TGCAGCGTTGGTGGGGAGAGCAGCTTGGAGACCCAGTACTTC
TRBV11-2	NA	NA	TRBJ2-1	CASSFPLNEQFF	TGTGCCAGCAGCTTCCCCCTGAATGAGCAGTTCTTC
TRBV28	NA	few	TRBJ2-7	CASSPGGRYEQYF	TGTGCCAGCAGCCCGGGGGGCCGATACGAGCAGTACTTC
TRBV16	TRBD1	NA	TRBJ1-1	CASSHAGTGNTEAFF	TGTGCCAGCAGCCACGCCGGGACAGGGAACACTGAAGCTTTCTTT
TRBV2	TRBD2	NA	TRBJ2-7	CASSVTSGSSEQYF	TGTGCCAGCAGTGTCACTAGCGGGAGCTCCGAGCAGTACTTC
TRBV7-2	NA	NA	TRBJ2-1	CASSYSPREQFF	TGTGCCAGCAGCTATTCACCTAGGGAGCAGTTCTTC
TRBV5-1	TRBD1	NA	TRBJ2-2	CASSFRQGHTGELFF	TGCGCCAGCAGCTTTAGACAGGGACACACCGGGGAGCTGTTTTTT
TRBV7-8	NA	NA	TRBJ1-1	CASSSQENTEAFF	TGTGCCAGCAGCTCCCAGGAAAACACTGAAGCTTTCTTT
TRBV5-1	NA	NA	TRBJ2-3	CASSLDSPDTQYF	TGCGCCAGCAGCTTGGATAGCCCAGATACGCAGTATTTT
TRBV5-1	TRBD1	few	TRBJ2-7	CASSSTGPYEQYF	TGCGCCAGCAGCTCGACAGGGCCCTACGAGCAGTACTTC
TRBV6-6	NA	NA	TRBJ1-4	CASSDRGSNEKLFF	TGTGCCAGCAGTGACCGGGGATCTAATGAAAAACTGTTTTTT
TRBV7-2	NA	NA	TRBJ1-2	CASSAGFNYGYTF	TGTGCCAGCAGTGCGGGATTTAACTATGGCTACACCTTC
TRBV5-1	TRBD2	NA	TRBJ2-5	CASSLGTSGSSQETQYF	TGCGCCAGCAGCTTGGGGACTAGCGGGAGTTCCCAAGAGACCCAGTACTTC